The rows below give T cell receptor beta chains drawn from one sample of a study of cytomegalovirus exposure and HLA in healthy donors. The method was immunoSEQ multiplex PCR; TCRdb's version includes in-frame clones alone and lacks a portion of them. This repertoire includes some 130,000 clones. Material: PBMCs. The receptors were sampled from a woman in her 40s in good health and CMV-seropositive. Each CDR3 is given with its conserved first and last residue. Fields, in order: J gene, V gene, D gene, CDR3 DNA, CDR3 protein. The D gene is left open where the match is weak.

j_call: TRBJ2-2
v_call: TRBV11-1
d_call: TRBD1
cdr3_nt: TGTGCCAGCAGTTTTATGGACAGGGGGCTTGGGGAGCTGTTTTTT
cdr3_aa: CASSFMDRGLGELFF

j_call: TRBJ1-3
v_call: TRBV18
d_call: NA
cdr3_nt: TGTGCCAGCTCACTCGCTACCCAAGACAGCTCTGGAAACACCATATATTTT
cdr3_aa: CASSLATQDSSGNTIYF

j_call: TRBJ2-7
v_call: TRBV5-1
d_call: TRBD2
cdr3_nt: TGCGCCAGCAGCTTGGGGCGGGGGGGTCTGGACGAGCAGTACTTC
cdr3_aa: CASSLGRGGLDEQYF

j_call: TRBJ1-2
v_call: TRBV27
d_call: NA
cdr3_nt: TGTGCCAGCAGTTTGAGAGGGGGATATGGCTACACCTTC
cdr3_aa: CASSLRGGYGYTF

j_call: TRBJ2-7
v_call: TRBV5-1
d_call: TRBD2
cdr3_nt: TGCGCCAGCAGTGAAAGGGCGGGAGGGCTCCCATACGAGCAGTACTTC
cdr3_aa: CASSERAGGLPYEQYF

j_call: TRBJ2-7
v_call: TRBV7-2
d_call: TRBD2
cdr3_nt: TGTGCCAGCAGCTTTAAACTAGCGGGCTACGAGCAGTACTTC
cdr3_aa: CASSFKLAGYEQYF

j_call: TRBJ2-7
v_call: TRBV18
d_call: TRBD1
cdr3_nt: TGTGCCAGCTCACCCGACTTAGCACGGGACAGGGGCTTCTACGAGCAGTACTTC
cdr3_aa: CASSPDLARDRGFYEQYF

j_call: TRBJ2-7
v_call: TRBV7-8
d_call: NA
cdr3_nt: TGTGCCAGCAGCCCTCGGGACAAGGTCTACGAGCAGTACTTC
cdr3_aa: CASSPRDKVYEQYF

j_call: TRBJ2-7
v_call: TRBV6-4
d_call: TRBD2
cdr3_nt: TGTGCCAGCCGACTAGCGGGAGGACCCTACGAGCAGTACTTC
cdr3_aa: CASRLAGGPYEQYF

j_call: TRBJ2-6
v_call: TRBV5-1
d_call: NA
cdr3_nt: TGCGCCAGCAGCTCCCAGGTCCGAAGCTCTGGGGCCAACGTCCTGACTTTC
cdr3_aa: CASSSQVRSSGANVLTF

j_call: TRBJ2-1
v_call: TRBV7-3
d_call: NA
cdr3_nt: TGTGCCAGCAGCCTGGGAGTAGTCCGAAATGAGCAGTTCTTC
cdr3_aa: CASSLGVVRNEQFF

j_call: TRBJ1-6
v_call: TRBV5-1
d_call: NA
cdr3_nt: TGCGCCAGCAGCCCCCTAGCGGGTTCACCCCTCCACTTT
cdr3_aa: CASSPLAGSPLHF

j_call: TRBJ2-7
v_call: TRBV7-8
d_call: NA
cdr3_nt: TGTGCCAGCAAGCTGTTTAGCGAAATGGGCGAGCAGTACTTC
cdr3_aa: CASKLFSEMGEQYF

j_call: TRBJ2-5
v_call: TRBV5-1
d_call: NA
cdr3_nt: TGCGCCAGCAGCTTGGACAACAGAATAGCGGACCTAGGGGAGACCCAGTACTTC
cdr3_aa: CASSLDNRIADLGETQYF

j_call: TRBJ2-3
v_call: TRBV9
d_call: NA
cdr3_nt: TGTGCCAGCAGCGTATCCGGGGGACTGCTTAGCACAGATACGCAGTATTTT
cdr3_aa: CASSVSGGLLSTDTQYF

j_call: TRBJ2-3
v_call: TRBV5-4
d_call: TRBD2
cdr3_nt: TGTGCCAGCAGCTTGGGACTAGCGGGACTGGATACGCAGTATTTT
cdr3_aa: CASSLGLAGLDTQYF

j_call: TRBJ2-1
v_call: TRBV28
d_call: NA
cdr3_nt: TGTGCCAGCAGCGTCGAGAACCCCCACAATGAGCAGTTCTTC
cdr3_aa: CASSVENPHNEQFF

j_call: TRBJ2-5
v_call: TRBV27
d_call: TRBD2
cdr3_nt: TGTGCCAGCAGCGCGGGACTAGCGGGCCAAGAGACCCAGTACTTC
cdr3_aa: CASSAGLAGQETQYF

j_call: TRBJ1-6
v_call: TRBV5-1
d_call: TRBD1
cdr3_nt: TGCGCCAGCAGCGTCGGGACAGCTGCTAATTCACCCCTCCACTTT
cdr3_aa: CASSVGTAANSPLHF

j_call: TRBJ2-1
v_call: TRBV10-1
d_call: TRBD2
cdr3_nt: TGCGCCAGATTTACTTTAGCGGGAGTGCACTACAATGAGCAGTTCTTC
cdr3_aa: CARFTLAGVHYNEQFF

j_call: TRBJ1-5
v_call: TRBV27
d_call: TRBD1
cdr3_nt: TGTGCCAGCAGTTCCCTGGGACAGGGTGACAATCAGCCCCAGCATTTT
cdr3_aa: CASSSLGQGDNQPQHF

j_call: TRBJ1-2
v_call: TRBV19
d_call: TRBD1
cdr3_nt: TGTGCCAGTAGTCCACAGGGGGCTCACTATGGCTACACCTTC
cdr3_aa: CASSPQGAHYGYTF

j_call: TRBJ1-5
v_call: TRBV14
d_call: NA
cdr3_nt: TGTGCCAGCAGCCAAGCACACGTTCAGGGCCGCCAGCCCCAGCATTTT
cdr3_aa: CASSQAHVQGRQPQHF

j_call: TRBJ2-3
v_call: TRBV19
d_call: NA
cdr3_nt: TGTGCCAGTAGTATAGGGACAGGGAGGGCAGATACGCAGTATTTT
cdr3_aa: CASSIGTGRADTQYF

j_call: TRBJ2-1
v_call: TRBV4-2
d_call: TRBD2
cdr3_nt: TGTGCCAGCAGCCAGAGCGGGAAGTTGAGCCCCTACAATGAGCAGTTCTTC
cdr3_aa: CASSQSGKLSPYNEQFF

j_call: TRBJ2-5
v_call: TRBV11-2
d_call: NA
cdr3_nt: TGTGCCAGCAGCCTCTCGAACAGGGCGGAGACCCAGTACTTC
cdr3_aa: CASSLSNRAETQYF

j_call: TRBJ1-5
v_call: TRBV2
d_call: NA
cdr3_nt: TGTGCCAGCAGTGCAGCTAGCCGGGTTGGCAATCAGCCCCAGCATTTT
cdr3_aa: CASSAASRVGNQPQHF

j_call: TRBJ1-4
v_call: TRBV7-9
d_call: TRBD1
cdr3_nt: TGTGCCAGCAGCTGGCCGGGACAGGGAGGCGAAAAACTGTTTTTT
cdr3_aa: CASSWPGQGGEKLFF

j_call: TRBJ2-5
v_call: TRBV7-2
d_call: TRBD1
cdr3_nt: TGTGCCAGCAGCCTACAGACAGGGCAAGAGACCCAGTACTTC
cdr3_aa: CASSLQTGQETQYF

j_call: TRBJ1-3
v_call: TRBV6-1
d_call: TRBD1
cdr3_nt: TGTGCCAGCAAAACAGGGGCGGGAAACACCATATATTTT
cdr3_aa: CASKTGAGNTIYF

j_call: TRBJ2-5
v_call: TRBV7-8
d_call: TRBD2
cdr3_nt: TGTGCCAGCAGCTTCGGGGGGGGGTCAGATGAGACCCAGTACTTC
cdr3_aa: CASSFGGGSDETQYF

j_call: TRBJ2-5
v_call: TRBV18
d_call: NA
cdr3_nt: TGTGCCAGCTCACCAAAGGGGCTTACAGAGACCCAGTACTTC
cdr3_aa: CASSPKGLTETQYF

j_call: TRBJ2-3
v_call: TRBV12-5
d_call: TRBD1
cdr3_nt: TGTGCTAGTGCTTCTGGACAGGGCGCAGATACGCAGTATTTT
cdr3_aa: CASASGQGADTQYF

j_call: TRBJ1-2
v_call: TRBV5-1
d_call: TRBD1
cdr3_nt: TGCGCCAGCACCATAGGGACAGGCGTTAACTATGGCTACACCTTC
cdr3_aa: CASTIGTGVNYGYTF

j_call: TRBJ1-4
v_call: TRBV7-9
d_call: NA
cdr3_nt: TGTGCCAGCAGCTTAGGTACAGGCATCAATGAAAAACTGTTTTTT
cdr3_aa: CASSLGTGINEKLFF

j_call: TRBJ2-4
v_call: TRBV28
d_call: NA
cdr3_nt: TGTGCCAGCAGAAACGGAAACATTCAGTACTTC
cdr3_aa: CASRNGNIQYF

j_call: TRBJ1-5
v_call: TRBV30
d_call: TRBD1
cdr3_nt: TGTGCCTGGAGTGTGACAGGGGGACATCAGCCCCAGCATTTT
cdr3_aa: CAWSVTGGHQPQHF

j_call: TRBJ1-1
v_call: TRBV5-4
d_call: NA
cdr3_nt: TGTGCCAGCAGCTGGGGGCCAGGGAACACTGAAGCTTTCTTT
cdr3_aa: CASSWGPGNTEAFF

j_call: TRBJ2-7
v_call: TRBV15
d_call: TRBD2
cdr3_nt: TGTGCCACCAGCAGAGAGGTAGCGGGAGTTAACGAGCAGTACTTC
cdr3_aa: CATSREVAGVNEQYF

j_call: TRBJ2-5
v_call: TRBV7-9
d_call: TRBD2
cdr3_nt: TGTGCCAGCAGCTCCCGGACTAGCGGGAAAGGTGAAGAGACCCAGTACTTC
cdr3_aa: CASSSRTSGKGEETQYF

j_call: TRBJ2-2
v_call: TRBV9
d_call: TRBD2
cdr3_nt: TGTGCCAGCAGCACCCGGACTAGCGGGAGGGCGGAATCCACCGGGGAGCTGTTTTTT
cdr3_aa: CASSTRTSGRAESTGELFF